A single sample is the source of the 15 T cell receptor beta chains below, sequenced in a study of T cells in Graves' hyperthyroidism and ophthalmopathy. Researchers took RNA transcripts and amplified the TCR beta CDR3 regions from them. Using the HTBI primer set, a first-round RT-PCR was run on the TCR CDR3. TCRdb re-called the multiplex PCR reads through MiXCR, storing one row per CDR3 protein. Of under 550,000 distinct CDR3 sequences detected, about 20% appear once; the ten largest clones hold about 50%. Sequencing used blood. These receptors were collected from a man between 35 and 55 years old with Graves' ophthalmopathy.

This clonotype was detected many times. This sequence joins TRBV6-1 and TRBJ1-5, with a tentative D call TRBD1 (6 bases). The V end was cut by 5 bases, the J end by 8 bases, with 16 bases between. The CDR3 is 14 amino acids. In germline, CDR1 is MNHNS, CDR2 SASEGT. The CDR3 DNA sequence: TGTGCCAGCAGTTTTGGACAGTTTATCAAGCCCCAGCATTTT. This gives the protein CASSFGQFIKPQHF.

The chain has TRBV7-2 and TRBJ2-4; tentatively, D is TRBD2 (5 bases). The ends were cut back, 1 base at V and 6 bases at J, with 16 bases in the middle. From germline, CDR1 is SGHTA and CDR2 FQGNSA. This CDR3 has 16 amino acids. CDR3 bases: TGTGCCAGCAGCTTAGGATACGGAGGAGCCTTAAACATTCAGTACTTC. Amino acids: CASSLGYGGALNIQYF.

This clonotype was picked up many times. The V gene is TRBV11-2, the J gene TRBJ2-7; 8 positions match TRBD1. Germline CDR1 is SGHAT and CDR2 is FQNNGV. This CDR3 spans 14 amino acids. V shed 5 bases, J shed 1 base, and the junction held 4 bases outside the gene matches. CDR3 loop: CASSLNRGSYEQYF. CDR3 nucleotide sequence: TGTGCCAGCAGCCTCAACAGGGGGTCCTACGAGCAGTACTTC. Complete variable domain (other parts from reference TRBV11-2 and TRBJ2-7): EAGVAQSPRYKIIEKRQSVAFWCNPISGHATLYWYQQILGQGPKLLIQFQNNGVVDDSQLPKDRFSAERLKGVDSTLKIQPAKLEDSAVYLCASSLNRGSYEQYFGPGTRLTVT.

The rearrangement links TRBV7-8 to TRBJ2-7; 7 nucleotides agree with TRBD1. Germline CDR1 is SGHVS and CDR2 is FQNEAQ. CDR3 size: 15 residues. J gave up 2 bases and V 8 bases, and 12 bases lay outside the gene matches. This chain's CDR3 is CASLPRTGYPYEQYF. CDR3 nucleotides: TGTGCCAGCTTACCCCGGACAGGCTATCCCTACGAGCAGTACTTC.

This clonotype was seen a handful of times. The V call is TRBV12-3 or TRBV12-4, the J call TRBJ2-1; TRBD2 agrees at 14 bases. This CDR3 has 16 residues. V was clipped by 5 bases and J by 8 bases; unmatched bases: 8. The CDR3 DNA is TGTGCCAGCAGTCGCCTGGGACTAGCGGGAGATTATGAGCAGTTCTTC. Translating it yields CASSRLGLAGDYEQFF.

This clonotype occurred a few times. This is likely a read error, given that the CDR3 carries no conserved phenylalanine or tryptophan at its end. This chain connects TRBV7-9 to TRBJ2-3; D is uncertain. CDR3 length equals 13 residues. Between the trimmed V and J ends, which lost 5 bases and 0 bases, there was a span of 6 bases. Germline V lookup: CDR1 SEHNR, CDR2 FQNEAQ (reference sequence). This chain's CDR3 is CASSATSTDTQYL. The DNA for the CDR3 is TGTGCCAGCAGCGCCACTAGCACAGATACGCAGTATCTT.

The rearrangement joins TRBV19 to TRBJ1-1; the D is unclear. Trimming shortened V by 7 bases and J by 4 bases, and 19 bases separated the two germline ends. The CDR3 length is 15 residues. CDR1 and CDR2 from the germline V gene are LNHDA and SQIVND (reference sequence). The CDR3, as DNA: TGTGCCAGTATCGATAGGAGGAAGTTGGTCACTGAAGCTTTCTTT. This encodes CASIDRRKLVTEAFF.

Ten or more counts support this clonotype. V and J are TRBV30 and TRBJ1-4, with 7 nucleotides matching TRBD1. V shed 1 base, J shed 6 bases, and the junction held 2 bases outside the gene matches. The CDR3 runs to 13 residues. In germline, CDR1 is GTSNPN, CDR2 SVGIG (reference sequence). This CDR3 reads CAWSGQGYEKLFF. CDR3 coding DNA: TGTGCCTGGAGTGGACAGGGTTATGAAAAACTGTTTTTT.

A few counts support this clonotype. CDR3: CSARGQGYYGYTF. The CDR3 nucleotides read TGCAGTGCTAGAGGACAGGGCTACTATGGCTACACCTTC. The chain joins TRBV20-1 to TRBJ1-2; the match to TRBD1 covers 7 bases. CDR1 is DFQATT and CDR2 is SNEGSKA in the germline V gene (reference sequence). The CDR3 sequence is 13 residues long. The junction had 2 bases not matched to a gene; V was cut back by 1 base and J by 3 bases.

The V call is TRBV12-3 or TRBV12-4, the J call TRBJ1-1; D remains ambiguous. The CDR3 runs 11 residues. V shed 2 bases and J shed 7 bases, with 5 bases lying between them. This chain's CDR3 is CASSLSLEAFF. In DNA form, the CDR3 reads TGTGCCAGCAGTTTAAGCCTTGAAGCTTTCTTT.

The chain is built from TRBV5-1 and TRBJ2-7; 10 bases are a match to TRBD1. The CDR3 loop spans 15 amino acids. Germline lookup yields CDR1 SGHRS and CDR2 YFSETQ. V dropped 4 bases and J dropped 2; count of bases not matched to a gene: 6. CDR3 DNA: TGCGCCAGCAGCCGGGCCGGACAGGGGGCCTACGAGCAGTACTTC. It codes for CASSRAGQGAYEQYF.

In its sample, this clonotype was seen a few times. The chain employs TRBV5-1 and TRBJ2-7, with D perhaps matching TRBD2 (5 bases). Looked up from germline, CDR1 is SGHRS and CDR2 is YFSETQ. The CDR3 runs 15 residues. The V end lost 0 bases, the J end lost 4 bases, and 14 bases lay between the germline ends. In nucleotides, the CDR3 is TGCGCCAGCAGCTTGGGTGGGAGCGCTCCGTACGAGCAGTACTTC. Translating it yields CASSLGGSAPYEQYF.

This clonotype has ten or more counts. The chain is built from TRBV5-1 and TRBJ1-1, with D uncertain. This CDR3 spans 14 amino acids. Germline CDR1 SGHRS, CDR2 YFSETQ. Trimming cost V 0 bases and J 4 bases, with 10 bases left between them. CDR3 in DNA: TGCGCCAGCAGCTTGGCGGGCGGGCGCACTGAAGCTTTCTTT. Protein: CASSLAGGRTEAFF.

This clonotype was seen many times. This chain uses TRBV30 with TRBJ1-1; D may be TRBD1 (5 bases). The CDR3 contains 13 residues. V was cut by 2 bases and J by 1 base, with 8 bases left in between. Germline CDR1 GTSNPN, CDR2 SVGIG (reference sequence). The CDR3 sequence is CAWSRRGNTEAFF. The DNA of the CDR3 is TGTGCCTGGAGTCGAAGGGGGAACACTGAAGCTTTCTTT.

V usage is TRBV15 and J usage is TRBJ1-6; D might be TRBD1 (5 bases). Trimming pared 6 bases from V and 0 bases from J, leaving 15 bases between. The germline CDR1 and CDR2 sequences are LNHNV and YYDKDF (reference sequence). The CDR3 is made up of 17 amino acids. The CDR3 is CATSQGTAGSYNSPLHF. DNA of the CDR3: TGTGCCACCAGTCAAGGGACCGCAGGCTCCTATAATTCACCCCTCCACTTT.